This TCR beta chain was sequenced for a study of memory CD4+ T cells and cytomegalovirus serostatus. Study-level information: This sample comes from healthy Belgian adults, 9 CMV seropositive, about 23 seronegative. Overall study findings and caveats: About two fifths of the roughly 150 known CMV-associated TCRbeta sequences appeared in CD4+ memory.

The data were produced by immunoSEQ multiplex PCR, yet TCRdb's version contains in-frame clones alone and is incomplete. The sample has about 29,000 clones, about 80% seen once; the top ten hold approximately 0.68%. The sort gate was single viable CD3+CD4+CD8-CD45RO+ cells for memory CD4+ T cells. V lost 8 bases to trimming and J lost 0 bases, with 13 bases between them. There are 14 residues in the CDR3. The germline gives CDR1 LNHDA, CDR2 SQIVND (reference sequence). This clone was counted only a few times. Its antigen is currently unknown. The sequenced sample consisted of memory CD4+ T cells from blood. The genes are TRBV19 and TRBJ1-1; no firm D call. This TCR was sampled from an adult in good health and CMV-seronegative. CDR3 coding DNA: TGTGCCAGTCAACCGAACTCCATGAACACTGAAGCTTTCTTT. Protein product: CASQPNSMNTEAFF.